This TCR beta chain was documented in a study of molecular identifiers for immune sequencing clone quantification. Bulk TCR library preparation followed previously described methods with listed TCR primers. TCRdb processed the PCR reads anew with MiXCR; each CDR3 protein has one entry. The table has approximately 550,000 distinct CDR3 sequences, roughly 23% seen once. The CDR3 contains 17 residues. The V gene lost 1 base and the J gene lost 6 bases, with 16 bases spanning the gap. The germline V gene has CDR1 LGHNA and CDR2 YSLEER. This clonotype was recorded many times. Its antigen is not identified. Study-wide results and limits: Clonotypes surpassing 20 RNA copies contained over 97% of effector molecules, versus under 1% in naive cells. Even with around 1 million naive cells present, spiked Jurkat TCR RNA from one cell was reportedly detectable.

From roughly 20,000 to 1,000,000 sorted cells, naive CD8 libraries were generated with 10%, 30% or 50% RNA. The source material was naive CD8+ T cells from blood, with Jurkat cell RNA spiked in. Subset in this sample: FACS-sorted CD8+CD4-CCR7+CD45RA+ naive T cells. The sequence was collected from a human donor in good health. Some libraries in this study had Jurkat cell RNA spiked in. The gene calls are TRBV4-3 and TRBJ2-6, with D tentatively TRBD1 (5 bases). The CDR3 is CASSQGTRGTKANVLTF. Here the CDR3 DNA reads TGCGCCAGCAGCCAAGGGACAAGGGGAACTAAGGCCAACGTCCTGACTTTC.